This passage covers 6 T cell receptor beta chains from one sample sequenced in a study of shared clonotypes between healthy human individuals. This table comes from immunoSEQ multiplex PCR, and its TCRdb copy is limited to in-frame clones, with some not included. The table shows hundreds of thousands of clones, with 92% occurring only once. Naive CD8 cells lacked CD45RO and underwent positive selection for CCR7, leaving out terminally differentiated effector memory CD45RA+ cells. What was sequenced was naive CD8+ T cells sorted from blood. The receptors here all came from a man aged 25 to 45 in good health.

CDR3 DNA: TGTGCCAGCAGCCGGACCGGGACAGGCTTCTACGAGCAGTACTTC. Translating it yields CASSRTGTGFYEQYF. V and J are TRBV14 and TRBJ2-7; 8 positions match TRBD1. Germline V lookup: CDR1 SGHDN, CDR2 FVKESK. CDR3 length: 15 amino acids. V lost 4 bases and J lost 3; bases outside the gene matches: 8.

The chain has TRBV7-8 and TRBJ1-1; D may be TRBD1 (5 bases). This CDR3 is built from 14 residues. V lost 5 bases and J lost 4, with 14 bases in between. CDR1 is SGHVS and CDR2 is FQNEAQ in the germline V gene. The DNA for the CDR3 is TGTGCCAGCAGCGGCTCCTGGGGGACCACTGAAGCTTTCTTT. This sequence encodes CASSGSWGTTEAFF.

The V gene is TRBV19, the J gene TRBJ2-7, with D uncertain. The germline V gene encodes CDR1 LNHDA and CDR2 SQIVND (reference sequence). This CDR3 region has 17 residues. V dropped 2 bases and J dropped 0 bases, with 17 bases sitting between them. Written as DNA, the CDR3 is TGTGCCAGTAGTATAAACCCGCCAGGTGTAAGCTCCTACGAGCAGTACTTC. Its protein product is CASSINPPGVSSYEQYF.

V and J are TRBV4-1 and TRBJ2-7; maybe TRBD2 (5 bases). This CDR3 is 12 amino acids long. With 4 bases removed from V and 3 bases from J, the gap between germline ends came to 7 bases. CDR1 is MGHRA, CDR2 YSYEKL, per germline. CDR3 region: CASSPGNYEQYF. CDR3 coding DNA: TGCGCCAGCAGCCCCGGGAACTACGAGCAGTACTTC.

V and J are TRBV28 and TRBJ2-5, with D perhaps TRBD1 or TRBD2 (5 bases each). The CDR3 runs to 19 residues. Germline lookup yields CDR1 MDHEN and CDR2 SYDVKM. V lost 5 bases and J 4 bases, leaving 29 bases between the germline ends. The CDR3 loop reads CASSTAKTWSGHRGETQYF. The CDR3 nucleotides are TGTGCCAGCAGTACCGCAAAGACCTGGTCTGGACACCGGGGAGAGACCCAGTACTTC.

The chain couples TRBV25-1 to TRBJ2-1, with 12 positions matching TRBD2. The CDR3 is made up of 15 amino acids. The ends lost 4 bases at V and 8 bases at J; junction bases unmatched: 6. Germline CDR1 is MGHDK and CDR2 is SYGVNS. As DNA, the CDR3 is TGTGCCAGCAGTGGCCCTAGCGGGAGGGCCTATGAGCAGTTCTTC. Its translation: CASSGPSGRAYEQFF.